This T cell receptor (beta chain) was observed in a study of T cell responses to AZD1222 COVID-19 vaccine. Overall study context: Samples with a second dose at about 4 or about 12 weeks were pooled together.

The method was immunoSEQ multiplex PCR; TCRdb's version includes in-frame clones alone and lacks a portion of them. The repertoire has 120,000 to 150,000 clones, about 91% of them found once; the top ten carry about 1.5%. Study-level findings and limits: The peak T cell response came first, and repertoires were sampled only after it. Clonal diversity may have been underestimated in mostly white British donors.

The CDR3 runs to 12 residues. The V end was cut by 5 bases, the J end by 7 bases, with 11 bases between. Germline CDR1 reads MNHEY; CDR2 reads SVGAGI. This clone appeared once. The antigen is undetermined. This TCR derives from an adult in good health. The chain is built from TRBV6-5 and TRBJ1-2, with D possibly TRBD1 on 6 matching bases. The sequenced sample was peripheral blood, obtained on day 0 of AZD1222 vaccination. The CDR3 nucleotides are TGTGCCAGCAGTAGCAGGGGCGGTGGCTACACCTTC. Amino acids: CASSSRGGGYTF.